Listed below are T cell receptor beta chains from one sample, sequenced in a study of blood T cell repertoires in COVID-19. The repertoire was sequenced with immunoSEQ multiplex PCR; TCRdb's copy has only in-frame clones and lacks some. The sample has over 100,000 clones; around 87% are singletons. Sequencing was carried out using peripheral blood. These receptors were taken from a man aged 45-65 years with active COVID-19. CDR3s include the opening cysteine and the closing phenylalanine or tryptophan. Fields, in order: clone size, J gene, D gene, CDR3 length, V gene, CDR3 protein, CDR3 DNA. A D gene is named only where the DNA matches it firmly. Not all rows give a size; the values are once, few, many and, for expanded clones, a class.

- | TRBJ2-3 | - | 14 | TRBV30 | CAWSYQAATDTQYF | TGTGCCTGGAGTTATCAAGCTGCCACAGATACGCAGTATTTT
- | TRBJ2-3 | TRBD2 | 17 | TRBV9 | CASSLGLAGAGTDTQYF | TGTGCCAGCAGCCTTGGACTAGCGGGGGCAGGCACAGATACGCAGTATTTT
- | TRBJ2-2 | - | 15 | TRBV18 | CASSPSTTNTGELFF | TGTGCCAGCTCACCTTCCACAACGAACACCGGGGAGCTGTTTTTT
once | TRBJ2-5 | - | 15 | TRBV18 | CASSRGYRAQETQYF | TGTGCCAGCTCACGCGGGTACAGGGCCCAAGAGACCCAGTACTTC
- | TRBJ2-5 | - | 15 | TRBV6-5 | CASSPPRWRGETQYF | TGTGCCAGCAGTCCCCCCCGGTGGAGGGGAGAGACCCAGTACTTC
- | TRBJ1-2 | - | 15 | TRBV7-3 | CASSLSAGEAYGYTF | TGTGCCAGCAGCTTAAGCGCCGGGGAGGCCTATGGCTACACCTTC
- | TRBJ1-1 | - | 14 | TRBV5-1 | CASSSYSGNTEAFF | TGCGCCAGCAGCTCCTACAGCGGCAACACTGAAGCTTTCTTT
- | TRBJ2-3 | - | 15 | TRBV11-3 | CASSLGGGSTDTQYF | TGTGCCAGCAGCCTGGGGGGTGGGAGCACAGATACGCAGTATTTT
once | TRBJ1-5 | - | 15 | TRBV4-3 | CASSQGSGSNQPQHF | TGCGCCAGCAGCCAAGGTTCAGGTAGCAATCAGCCCCAGCATTTT
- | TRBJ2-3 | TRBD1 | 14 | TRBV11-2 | CASSFLGTADTQYF | TGTGCCAGCAGCTTCCTAGGGACAGCAGATACGCAGTATTTT
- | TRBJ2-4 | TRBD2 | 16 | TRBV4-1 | CASSQPGLAAINIQYF | TGCGCCAGCAGCCAACCGGGACTAGCGGCAATAAACATTCAGTACTTC
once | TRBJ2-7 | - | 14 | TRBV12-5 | CASGLVRDSYEQYF | TGTGCTAGTGGTTTGGTACGAGACAGCTACGAGCAGTACTTC
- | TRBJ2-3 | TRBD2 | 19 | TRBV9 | CASSALGVSAGGITDTQYF | TGTGCCAGCAGCGCCCTAGGGGTTTCAGCGGGGGGGATCACAGATACGCAGTATTTT
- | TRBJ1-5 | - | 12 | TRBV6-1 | CASSERSQPQHF | TGTGCCAGCAGTGAAAGGAGTCAGCCCCAGCATTTT
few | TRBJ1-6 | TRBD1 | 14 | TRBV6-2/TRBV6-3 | CASSRTGGGSPLHF | TGTGCCAGCAGTCGGACAGGGGGCGGTTCACCCCTCCACTTT
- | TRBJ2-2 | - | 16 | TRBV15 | CATSGTRDTQTGELFF | TGTGCCACCAGCGGCACCCGGGACACCCAAACCGGGGAGCTGTTTTTT
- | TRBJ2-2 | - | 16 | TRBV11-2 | CASRSGRVTRTGELFF | TGTGCCAGCAGGTCGGGAAGGGTCACTCGCACCGGGGAGCTGTTTTTT